The 9 T cell receptor beta chains below all came from one sample that was sequenced in a study of cytomegalovirus exposure and HLA in healthy donors (dated by TCRdb to the late 2010s). The library was obtained by the immunoSEQ multiplex PCR assay. A mixture of 60 forward primers for TCR Vbeta segments and 13 reverse primers for TCR Jbeta segments was used in the multiplex PCR. In its TCRdb copy, this immuneACCESS table keeps in-frame sequences only and misses some clones. Where compared with another copy, unresolved V genes explain less than half of these, and the others have no known cause. Present in this sample are some 150,000 clones, 75% to 85% of which were seen just once. The ten largest make up 0.9% to 1.2% of the sample. What was sequenced was PBMCs. Every receptor here comes from a male donor in good health and CMV-seronegative.

This clone has a single count. The chain has TRBV30 and TRBJ1-3; D gene unclear. This CDR3 has 14 amino acids. CDR1 GTSNPN and CDR2 SVGIG come from the germline V gene (reference sequence). The germline V and J ends were trimmed by 0 bases and 0 bases, with 6 bases remaining between them. CDR3 protein: CAWSVQSSGNTIYF. The CDR3 coding sequence is TGTGCCTGGAGTGTACAGAGCTCTGGAAACACCATATATTTT.

The chain joins TRBV19 to TRBJ1-6; 7 positions match TRBD1. V was pared by 5 bases and J by 6 bases, with 7 bases of the junction left unmatched. This CDR3 region has 15 residues. Germline V CDR1 and CDR2: LNHDA, SQIVND (reference sequence). CDR3 DNA: TGTGCCAGTAGTCCTGGACAGGCCAGTAATTCACCCCTCCACTTT. It translates to CASSPGQASNSPLHF. Full variable domain (remainder filled in from reference TRBV19 and TRBJ1-6): DGGITQSPKYLFRKEGQNVTLSCEQNLNHDAMYWYRQDPGQGLRLIYYSQIVNDFQKGDIAEGYSVSREKKESFPLTVTSAQKNPTAFYLCASSPGQASNSPLHFGNGTRLTVT.

This clone was seen a few times. CDR3 in amino acids: CASSPGERNTIYF. The DNA of the CDR3 is TGTGCCAGCAGCCCAGGGGAACGGAACACCATATATTTT. The J gene is TRBJ1-3, the V gene TRBV5-6; tentative D call: TRBD1 (6 bases). The CDR3 runs to 13 residues. The ends were cut back, 4 bases at V and 7 bases at J, with 12 bases in the middle. Germline V CDR1 and CDR2: SGHDT, YYEEEE. The complete variable domain, with remaining parts taken from reference TRBV5-6 and TRBJ1-3, reads DAGVTQSPTHLIKTRGQQVTLRCSPKSGHDTVSWYQQALGQGPQFIFQYYEEEERQRGNFPDRFSGHQFPNYSSELNVNALLLGDSALYLCASSPGERNTIYFGEGSWLTVV.

The chain combines TRBV6-1 with TRBJ2-5, with 10 nucleotides matching TRBD1. The germline gives CDR1 MNHNS, CDR2 SASEGT. V gave up 7 bases and J gave up 4 bases; unmatched junction bases: 6. This CDR3 region has 14 residues. The CDR3 is CASNRDRGRETQYF. The DNA for the CDR3 is TGTGCCAGCAACCGGGACAGGGGAAGAGAGACCCAGTACTTC.

This clone has just one count. This sequence joins TRBV5-1 and TRBJ2-3, with TRBD2 matching 10 bases. Per germline, CDR1 SGHRS and CDR2 YFSETQ. Trimming removed 0 bases from V and 2 bases from J; junction bases left unmatched: 6. The CDR3 loop spans 17 amino acids. CDR3 loop: CASSLGLAGSNTDTQYF. The DNA of the CDR3 is TGCGCCAGCAGCTTGGGACTAGCGGGCTCCAACACAGATACGCAGTATTTT. Supplemented by reference TRBV5-1 and TRBJ2-3, the full variable domain reads KAGVTQTPRYLIKTRGQQVTLSCSPISGHRSVSWYQQTPGQGLQFLFEYFSETQRNKGNFPGRFSGRQFSNSRSEMNVSTLELGDSALYLCASSLGLAGSNTDTQYFGPGTRLTVL.

The chain joins TRBV5-1 to TRBJ2-2; no clear D. Looked up from germline, CDR1 is SGHRS and CDR2 is YFSETQ. The CDR3 loop spans 13 amino acids. Trimming removed 0 bases at V and 6 bases at J, with 6 bases between. CDR3 DNA sequence: TGCGCCAGCAGCTTGGGGGCCCCCGGGGAGCTGTTTTTT. It encodes CASSLGAPGELFF.

V is TRBV16 and J is TRBJ1-1; D remains ambiguous. Germline CDR1 is KGHSY and CDR2 is FQNENV. The CDR3 is made up of 14 amino acids. V shed 4 bases and J shed 4 bases, with 13 bases lying between them. The chain's CDR3 is CASSPYGGSTEAFF. Here the CDR3 DNA reads TGTGCCAGCAGCCCCTACGGAGGGTCCACTGAAGCTTTCTTT.

V usage is TRBV6-5 and J usage is TRBJ1-2; 9 nucleotides align to TRBD1. Germline lookup yields CDR1 MNHEY and CDR2 SVGAGI. The CDR3 is 16 residues long. J gave up 6 bases and V 2 bases, and 10 bases lay outside the gene matches. The CDR3 protein is CASSYPTGGQINGYTF. The CDR3 DNA follows: TGTGCCAGCAGTTACCCTACAGGGGGCCAGATTAATGGCTACACCTTC.

In its sample, this clone is medium-sized (0.01 to 0.1%). Other DNA sequences of this sample code for an identical CDR3. J is TRBJ1-1 and V is TRBV5-1, with 8 bases fitting TRBD1. The CDR3 is made up of 14 amino acids. CDR1 is SGHRS, CDR2 YFSETQ, per germline. Trimming took 4 bases from V and 2 from J; bases not matched to a gene: 4. The CDR3 spells CASSPGTGNTEAFF. The CDR3 DNA is TGCGCCAGCAGCCCCGGGACAGGTAACACTGAAGCTTTCTTT.